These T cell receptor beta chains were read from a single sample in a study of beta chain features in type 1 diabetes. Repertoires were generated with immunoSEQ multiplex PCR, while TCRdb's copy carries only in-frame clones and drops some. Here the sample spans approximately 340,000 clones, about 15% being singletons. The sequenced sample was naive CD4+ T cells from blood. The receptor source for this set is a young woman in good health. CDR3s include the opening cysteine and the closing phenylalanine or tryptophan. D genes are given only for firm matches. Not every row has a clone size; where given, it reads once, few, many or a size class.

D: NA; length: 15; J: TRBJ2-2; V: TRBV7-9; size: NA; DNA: TGTGCCAGCAGCTCACAGAAGCTGAACACCGGGGAGCTGTTTTTT; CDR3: CASSSQKLNTGELFF
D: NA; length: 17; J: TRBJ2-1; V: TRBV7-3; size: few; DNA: TGTGCCAGCAGCCCAAGCGACAGGTCTTACTCCTACAATGAGCAGTTCTTC; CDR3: CASSPSDRSYSYNEQFF
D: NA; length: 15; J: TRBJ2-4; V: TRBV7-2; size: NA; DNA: TGTGCCAGCAGGCAACCGGGACTAGCCAAAAACATTCAGTACTTC; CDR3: CASRQPGLAKNIQYF
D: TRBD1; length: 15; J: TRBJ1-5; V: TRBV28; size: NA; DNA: TGTGCCAGCAGTTTATCCGGGACAGGGGTGAAGCCCCAGCATTTT; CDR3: CASSLSGTGVKPQHF
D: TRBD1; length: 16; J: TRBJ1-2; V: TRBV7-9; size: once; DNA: TGTGCCAGCAGCCCCCTGGCGGGACAGGGTAACTATGGCTACACCTTC; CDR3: CASSPLAGQGNYGYTF
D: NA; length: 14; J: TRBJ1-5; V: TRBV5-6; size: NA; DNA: TGTGCCAGCAGCTTCCGGGGGGGGAATCAGCCCCAGCATTTT; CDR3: CASSFRGGNQPQHF
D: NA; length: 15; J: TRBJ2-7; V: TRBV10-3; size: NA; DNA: TGTGCCATCAGTGTTGGCGGATCGCTCTCCTACGAGCAGTACTTC; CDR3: CAISVGGSLSYEQYF
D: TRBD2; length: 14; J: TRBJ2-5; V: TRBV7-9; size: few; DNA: TGTGCCAGCAGCTTGGGAGGGTCCCGAGAGACCCAGTACTTC; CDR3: CASSLGGSRETQYF
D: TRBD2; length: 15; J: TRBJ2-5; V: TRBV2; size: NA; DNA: TGTGCCAGCAGTGCCCAGCATGCGGGAGTAGAGACCCAGTACTTC; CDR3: CASSAQHAGVETQYF
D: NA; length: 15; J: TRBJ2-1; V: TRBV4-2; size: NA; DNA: TGTGCCAGCAGTCCTAGCGAGAGATCCGGAAACGAGCAGTTCTTC; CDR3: CASSPSERSGNEQFF
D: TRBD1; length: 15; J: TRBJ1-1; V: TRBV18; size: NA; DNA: TGTGCCAGCTCACCAACAGGGACAGGGAACACTGAAGCTTTCTTT; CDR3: CASSPTGTGNTEAFF
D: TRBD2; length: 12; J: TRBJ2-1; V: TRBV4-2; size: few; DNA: TGTGCCAGCAGCCAAGCCGGGACTAGAAGGGTCTTC; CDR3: CASSQAGTRRVF